The rows below give T cell receptor beta chains drawn from one sample of a study of blood T cell repertoires in COVID-19. Libraries were prepared by immunoSEQ multiplex PCR; TCRdb keeps only in-frame clonotypes and omits some of them. The data hold fewer than 450,000 clones, with less than 95% observed a single time. Sequencing input: PBMCs or T cells enriched from blood (not recorded which). The source of these receptors is a man younger than 35 who had recovered from COVID-19. Both conserved end residues are part of each CDR3. Each record gives: clone size, D gene, J gene, V gene, CDR3 length, CDR3 DNA, CDR3 protein. The D gene is left open where the match is weak. Clone size is not always given. Where it is, it says once, few, many or a class for expanded clones.

>-|-|TRBJ2-2|TRBV7-8|16
TGTGCCAGCAGTAGCGCCGGGACAATGAAGACCGGGGAGCTGTTTTTT
CASSSAGTMKTGELFF
>-|-|TRBJ2-7|TRBV5-1|14
TGCGCCAGCAGCTATGAGTGGGGGCCCTACGAGCAGTACTTC
CASSYEWGPYEQYF
>-|-|TRBJ1-5|TRBV3-1/TRBV3-2|14
TGTGCCAGCGGAGGAGGACGGAGCAATCAGCCCCAGCATTTT
CASGGGRSNQPQHF
>-|TRBD1|TRBJ1-4|TRBV15|15
TGTGCCACCAGCAGGGACGGACAGGGGATTGAAAAACTGTTTTTT
CATSRDGQGIEKLFF
>-|-|TRBJ2-2|TRBV5-1|13
TGCGCCAGCAGCGTTGCACTCACCGGGGAGCTGTTTTTT
CASSVALTGELFF
>-|-|TRBJ1-5|TRBV28|14
TGTGCCAGCAGTTTCCAGGGGTTGAGGCAGCCCCAGCATTTT
CASSFQGLRQPQHF
>-|-|TRBJ2-1|TRBV5-6|13
TGTGCCAGCAGCTTGGCTGCGGACAATGAGCAGTTCTTC
CASSLAADNEQFF
>-|-|TRBJ2-6|TRBV18|16
TGTGCCAGCTCACCGGAACCAGGGTCTGGGGCCAACGTCCTGACTTTC
CASSPEPGSGANVLTF
>-|-|TRBJ2-3|TRBV28|14
TGTGCCAGCAGCCCCTCGGCGGCTAGTAGAAGGCAGTATTTT
CASSPSAASRRQYF
>few|-|TRBJ2-1|TRBV3-1/TRBV3-2|15
TGTGCCAGCAGCCAGGTCCCTGACTTCTACAATGAGCAGTTCTTC
CASSQVPDFYNEQFF
>-|TRBD2|TRBJ2-7|TRBV3-1/TRBV3-2|13
TGTGCCAGCAGCCGACTAGCAGGATACGAGCAGTACTTC
CASSRLAGYEQYF
>-|TRBD2|TRBJ2-7|TRBV7-9|14
TGTGCCAGCAGTGAGCGGGATCCCACCTACGAGCAGTACTTC
CASSERDPTYEQYF
>-|-|TRBJ2-1|TRBV9|16
TGTGCCAGCAGCCCTCGAGGGGGAGTTCCTACCAATGAGCAGTTCTTC
CASSPRGGVPTNEQFF
>-|TRBD2|TRBJ2-1|TRBV3-1/TRBV3-2|17
TGTGCCAGCAGCCAAGAGGACAGCGGGAGGGTCGACAATGAGCAGTTCTTC
CASSQEDSGRVDNEQFF
>-|-|TRBJ1-5|TRBV10-3|15
TGTGCCATCAGTGAGTCGGGGGGGCGCAATCAGCCCCAGCATTTT
CAISESGGRNQPQHF
>once|-|TRBJ1-3|TRBV6-6|13
TGTGCCAGCACGGAGATGTCTGGAAACACCATATATTTT
CASTEMSGNTIYF
>-|-|TRBJ2-6|TRBV15|16
TGTGCCACCAGCAGAGATCCCCTCTCTGGGGCCAACGTCCTGACTTTC
CATSRDPLSGANVLTF
>-|-|TRBJ2-2|TRBV29-1|15
TGCAGCGTGGCCAAGGGGGTAAATCCGACCGGGGAGCTGTTTTTT
CSVAKGVNPTGELFF
>once|-|TRBJ1-6|TRBV4-2|17
TGTGCCAGCAGCCAAGCAGGGATATCGGACTATAATTCACCCCTCCACTTT
CASSQAGISDYNSPLHF
>-|-|TRBJ2-1|TRBV21-1|17
TGTGCCAGCAGCCCTTCCGGGACTAGCGGGGGGGCAGGTGAGCAGTTCTTC
CASSPSGTSGGAGEQFF
>few|-|TRBJ2-7|TRBV2|12
TGTGCCAGCAGTGTTGAGGTGGGCGAGCAGTACTTC
CASSVEVGEQYF
>-|-|TRBJ1-2|TRBV28|13
TGTGCCAGCAGTTTATTACAGGAGTATGGCTACACCTTC
CASSLLQEYGYTF
>-|-|TRBJ1-2|TRBV24-1|14
TGTGCCACCAGTGATTTCACAGTAAGCTATGGCTACACCTTC
CATSDFTVSYGYTF
>-|-|TRBJ1-3|TRBV28|17
TGTGCCAGCAGTTGGGGCAGTAAGGTGGTCTCTGGAAACACCATATATTTT
CASSWGSKVVSGNTIYF
>-|TRBD1|TRBJ1-2|TRBV28|16
TGTGCCAGCAGCGGACAGGGGCCTCGCGGATTCTATGGCTACACCTTC
CASSGQGPRGFYGYTF
>-|-|TRBJ1-6|TRBV1|10
TGCACCAGCAGCATGTCGCCCCTCCACTTT
CTSSMSPLHF
>-|-|TRBJ1-1|TRBV7-9|14
TGTGCCAGCAGCTCCTGGACTGTCGGCACTGAAGCTTTCTTT
CASSSWTVGTEAFF
>-|-|TRBJ2-1|TRBV24-1|16
TGTGCCACCAGTGATTTGGCAGGGGAGAGTTCCAATGAGCAGTTCTTC
CATSDLAGESSNEQFF
>-|-|TRBJ2-7|TRBV7-9|14
TGTGCCAGCAGCCCGGACAGTCGATCCTACGAGCAGTACTTC
CASSPDSRSYEQYF
>-|TRBD2|TRBJ2-7|TRBV11-2|16
TGTGCCAGCAGCTTGACTCGGACTAGCGCCAGCTACGAGCAGTACTTC
CASSLTRTSASYEQYF
>-|-|TRBJ1-2|TRBV5-1|12
TGCGCCAGCAAACAGGGTAACTATGGCTACACCTTC
CASKQGNYGYTF
>-|-|TRBJ1-5|TRBV28|16
TGTGCCAGCAGTTTATACCCGGGAAGTAGCAATCAGCCCCAGCATTTT
CASSLYPGSSNQPQHF
>-|TRBD1|TRBJ1-4|TRBV27|14
TGTGCCAGCAGTGGGACAGGGCTGGGAGAAAAACTGTTTTTT
CASSGTGLGEKLFF
>-|-|TRBJ2-1|TRBV3-1/TRBV3-2|13
TGTGCCAGCAGCCAAGATTGGAGAAATGAGCAGTTCTTC
CASSQDWRNEQFF
>-|TRBD2|TRBJ2-7|TRBV28|14
TGTGCCAGCAGGCAACTAGCGGGAGGTAACGAGCAGTACTTC
CASRQLAGGNEQYF
>-|-|TRBJ2-7|TRBV6-1|16
TGTGCCAGCAGTGAGGTTCCGGGACTGAACTCCTACGAGCAGTACTTC
CASSEVPGLNSYEQYF
>-|TRBD2|TRBJ2-7|TRBV7-8|16
TGTGCCAGCAGCTTAGTCGGGAGGGGCACCAGGCACGAGCAGTACTTC
CASSLVGRGTRHEQYF
>-|TRBD1|TRBJ1-2|TRBV29-1|12
TGCAGCGTCGCGACAGGGCCCTATGGCTACACCTTC
CSVATGPYGYTF
>-|-|TRBJ1-6|TRBV7-2|16
TGTGCCAGCAGCCCTAGCCGAGCCTCTGATAATTCACCCCTCCACTTT
CASSPSRASDNSPLHF
>-|-|TRBJ1-5|TRBV12-3/TRBV12-4|12
TGTGCCAGCACCCGTGGGGGGGGACTTCAGCATTTT
CASTRGGGLQHF
>-|-|TRBJ1-4|TRBV27|13
TGTGCCAGCAGTTCCACAACTAATGAAAAACTGTTTTTT
CASSSTTNEKLFF
>-|TRBD2|TRBJ2-1|TRBV7-3|15
TGTGCCAGCAGTCAAGCGGGAGGCTTCTACAATGAGCAGTTCTTC
CASSQAGGFYNEQFF
>few|TRBD1|TRBJ1-6|TRBV10-3|14
TGTGCCATCAAGGCACAGGGGGATAATTCACCCCTCCACTTT
CAIKAQGDNSPLHF
>-|TRBD2|TRBJ2-3|TRBV2|13
TGTGCCAGGTCTAGCGGGGACACAGATACGCAGTATTTT
CARSSGDTDTQYF
>-|-|TRBJ2-3|TRBV3-1/TRBV3-2|16
TGTGCCAGCAGCAGGGGTGGAGCGAGACTGGGGGATACGCAGTATTTT
CASSRGGARLGDTQYF